Listed below are T cell receptor beta chains from one sample, sequenced in a study of T-cell reconstitution after alpha-beta-depleted transplantation in children. In TCRdb, the PCR reads were re-called with MiXCR into one record per CDR3 protein. The data contain approximately 230,000 distinct CDR3 sequences, roughly 24% of them singletons. This specimen consisted of PBMCs, obtained before TCRalphabeta/CD19-depleted stem cell transplant. All receptors come from a girl aged 2 to 9 with Fanconi anemia, due to receive a stem cell transplant. Both conserved end residues are part of each CDR3. The order of the fields is CDR3 length, J gene, clone size, V gene, D gene, CDR3 protein, CDR3 DNA. The D gene is left open where the match is weak. Clone sizes are given selectively: once, few, many, or a class where the clone is expanded.

length: 17; J: TRBJ2-6; size: many; V: TRBV29-1; D: TRBD2; CDR3: CSVGTSGTGSGANVLTF; DNA: TGCAGCGTTGGGACTAGCGGGACCGGCTCTGGGGCCAACGTCCTGACTTTC
length: 13; J: TRBJ2-3; size: -; V: TRBV10-3; D: TRBD1; CDR3: CAIRGTDTDTQYF; DNA: TGTGCCATCAGGGGGACAGACACAGATACGCAGTATTTT
length: 13; J: TRBJ2-5; size: -; V: TRBV20-1; D: TRBD2; CDR3: CSAPSGSQETQYF; DNA: TGCAGTGCCCCAAGCGGGAGCCAAGAGACCCAGTACTTC
length: 15; J: TRBJ1-1; size: -; V: TRBV4-2; D: -; CDR3: CASSHDFAGNTEAFF; DNA: TGTGCCAGCAGCCACGATTTTGCAGGGAACACTGAAGCTTTCTTT
length: 13; J: TRBJ2-7; size: -; V: TRBV11-1; D: -; CDR3: CASSLASLYEQYF; DNA: TGTGCCAGCAGCTTAGCCAGCCTCTACGAGCAGTACTTC
length: 16; J: TRBJ2-1; size: medium-sized; V: TRBV13; D: -; CDR3: CASSLEAWSSYNEQFF; DNA: TGTGCCAGCAGCTTGGAGGCGTGGAGCTCCTACAATGAGCAGTTCTTC
length: 15; J: TRBJ2-3; size: few; V: TRBV6-1; D: TRBD1; CDR3: CASSLQGAHSDTQYF; DNA: TGTGCCAGCAGTCTCCAGGGGGCGCATTCAGATACGCAGTATTTT
length: 14; J: TRBJ1-6; size: many; V: TRBV12-3/TRBV12-4; D: -; CDR3: CASSLVGGSSPLHF; DNA: TGTGCCAGCAGTTTAGTAGGGGGGTCTTCACCCCTCCACTTT
length: 12; J: TRBJ2-3; size: -; V: TRBV15; D: -; CDR3: CATSFFTDTQYF; DNA: TGTGCCACCAGTTTCTTCACAGATACGCAGTATTTT
length: 13; J: TRBJ2-5; size: many; V: TRBV29-1; D: -; CDR3: CSVEDHQEETQYF; DNA: TGCAGCGTTGAAGATCATCAGGAAGAGACCCAGTACTTC
length: 21; J: TRBJ2-3; size: -; V: TRBV4-1; D: TRBD2; CDR3: CASSQDQGLAGGRGSADTQYF; DNA: TGCGCCAGCAGCCAAGATCAAGGACTAGCGGGGGGGCGGGGATCGGCAGATACGCAGTATTTT
length: 13; J: TRBJ2-5; size: few; V: TRBV20-1; D: -; CDR3: CSASQVLGETQYF; DNA: TGCAGTGCTTCACAGGTGCTCGGGGAGACCCAGTACTTC
length: 13; J: TRBJ2-7; size: many; V: TRBV20-1; D: -; CDR3: CSARYSRSYEQYF; DNA: TGCAGTGCTAGGTATTCCCGATCCTACGAGCAGTACTTC
length: 13; J: TRBJ1-1; size: -; V: TRBV12-3/TRBV12-4; D: -; CDR3: CASSPRTGHEAFF; DNA: TGTGCCAGCAGTCCACGCACAGGGCATGAAGCTTTCTTT
length: 15; J: TRBJ1-2; size: -; V: TRBV6-5; D: -; CDR3: CASSYSGGADYGYTF; DNA: TGTGCCAGCAGTTACTCGGGGGGCGCGGACTATGGCTACACCTTC
length: 15; J: TRBJ2-5; size: many; V: TRBV12-3/TRBV12-4; D: TRBD1; CDR3: CASSLRQGRVETQYF; DNA: TGTGCCAGCAGTCTGCGACAGGGGCGGGTGGAGACCCAGTACTTC
length: 13; J: TRBJ2-3; size: few; V: TRBV12-3/TRBV12-4; D: -; CDR3: CASSSSPGLTQYF; DNA: TGTGCCAGCAGTTCCTCGCCGGGACTTACGCAGTATTTT
length: 14; J: TRBJ2-2; size: -; V: TRBV29-1; D: TRBD1; CDR3: CSVSGQLNTGELFF; DNA: TGCAGCGTATCGGGACAGCTGAACACCGGGGAGCTGTTTTTT
length: 17; J: TRBJ1-6; size: -; V: TRBV20-1; D: -; CDR3: CSARDLFGAGYNSPLHF; DNA: TGCAGTGCTAGAGATCTCTTCGGGGCAGGGTATAATTCACCCCTCCACTTT
length: 15; J: TRBJ2-7; size: -; V: TRBV20-1; D: -; CDR3: CSALSAGTLIYEQYF; DNA: TGCAGTGCCCTATCAGCTGGGACTCTTATCTACGAGCAGTACTTC
length: 15; J: TRBJ2-1; size: -; V: TRBV25-1; D: TRBD2; CDR3: CASSEPRSGTDEQFF; DNA: TGTGCCAGCAGTGAACCCAGGAGCGGGACTGACGAGCAGTTCTTC
length: 14; J: TRBJ1-2; size: many; V: TRBV2; D: -; CDR3: CASSPEQEDYGYTF; DNA: TGTGCCAGCAGTCCGGAACAGGAAGACTATGGCTACACCTTC
length: 11; J: TRBJ2-2; size: -; V: TRBV29-1; D: TRBD1; CDR3: CSVEGQGLMFF; DNA: TGCAGCGTTGAAGGACAGGGTCTGATGTTTTTT
length: 14; J: TRBJ1-5; size: many; V: TRBV5-6; D: -; CDR3: CASSLSPGNQPQHF; DNA: TGTGCCAGCAGCTTGTCCCCGGGCAATCAGCCCCAGCATTTT
length: 13; J: TRBJ2-7; size: few; V: TRBV20-1; D: -; CDR3: CSAGGPRAYEQYF; DNA: TGCAGTGCTGGCGGGCCAAGAGCCTACGAGCAGTACTTC